Shown below are 10 T cell receptor beta chains from a single sample sequenced in a study of blood T cell repertoires in COVID-19. Clones were read by immunoSEQ multiplex PCR, and TCRdb kept only the in-frame ones, dropping some. The sample lists approximately 100,000 clones, 85% to 90% occurring once. Sequenced material: peripheral blood. These receptors originate from a woman in her 70s with acute or convalescent COVID-19.

V usage is TRBV7-8 and J usage is TRBJ2-2; tentatively, D is TRBD1 (6 bases). This CDR3 is 17 amino acids long. The ends were cut back, 5 bases at V and 5 bases at J, with 21 bases in the middle. Germline CDR1 reads SGHVS; CDR2 reads FQNEAQ. CDR3 sequence (DNA): TGTGCCAGCAGCCCGAAAGGGGCCGGGACACCGACCGGGGAGCTGTTTTTT. It is translated as CASSPKGAGTPTGELFF. The full variable domain, completed using reference TRBV7-8 and TRBJ2-2, is GAGVSQSPRYKVAKRGQDVALRCDPISGHVSLFWYQQALGQGPEFLTYFQNEAQLDKSGLPSDRFFAERPEGSVSTLKIQRTQQEDSAVYLCASSPKGAGTPTGELFFGEGSRLTVL.

V gene TRBV6-5 combines with J gene TRBJ2-1, with D perhaps matching TRBD2 (7 bases). CDR1 and CDR2 from the germline V gene are MNHEY and SVGAGI. This CDR3 contains 14 residues. V lost 2 bases and J lost 4, with 9 bases in between. CDR3 loop: CASSYRGGYNEQFF. In nucleotides, the CDR3 is TGTGCCAGCAGTTACAGGGGGGGATACAATGAGCAGTTCTTC.

This chain uses TRBV2 with TRBJ2-5, with D possibly being TRBD2 (7 bases). CDR3 length: 15 amino acids. V gave up 4 bases and J gave up 5 bases, with 17 bases separating them. In germline, CDR1 is SNHLY, CDR2 FYNNEI. The CDR3 sequence: CASSVNRGAWETQYF. CDR3 sequence (DNA): TGTGCCAGCAGTGTAAATCGGGGGGCGTGGGAGACCCAGTACTTC.

V is TRBV2 and J is TRBJ2-5, with 10 bases aligning to TRBD2. J was trimmed by 5 bases and V by 9 bases; bases with no gene match: 6. This CDR3 has 13 amino acids. The germline gives CDR1 SNHLY, CDR2 FYNNEI. The CDR3 protein is CASPSGSGETQYF. The CDR3 DNA is TGTGCCAGTCCTAGCGGGAGCGGTGAGACCCAGTACTTC.

The chain is built from TRBV27 and TRBJ1-2; possible D gene TRBD1, 5 bases. CDR3 length: 13 residues. V was cut by 5 bases and J by 8 bases, with 15 bases left in between. The germline V gene encodes CDR1 MNHEY and CDR2 SMNVEV (reference sequence). The CDR3: CASSNGQDEGYTF. CDR3 sequence (DNA): TGTGCCAGCAGTAACGGACAAGATGAAGGCTACACCTTC.

This chain joins TRBV30 and TRBJ1-6; 12 bases map to TRBD1. This CDR3 has 17 residues. J lost 10 bases, V lost 5 bases, and 15 bases had no gene match. Germline V gene lookup returns CDR1 GTSNPN and CDR2 SVGIG (reference sequence). CDR3 region: CAWGSGTGGGRLSPLHF. For the CDR3, the DNA is TGTGCCTGGGGATCCGGGACAGGGGGCGGAAGACTCTCACCCCTCCACTTT.

The rearrangement joins TRBV3-1 (or the pseudogene TRBV3-2) to TRBJ2-1; 8 bases are a match to TRBD1. The V gene's germline CDR1 is LGHDT and CDR2 YNNKEL (reference sequence). J was trimmed by 8 bases and V by 4 bases; bases with no gene match: 10. This CDR3 spans 15 amino acids. The CDR3 spells CASSLPQGARDEQFF. As DNA, the CDR3 is TGTGCCAGCAGCCTACCCCAGGGGGCACGCGATGAGCAGTTCTTC.

The chain has TRBV19 and TRBJ2-3; possibly TRBD2 for D (6 bases). The CDR3 runs 13 residues. Germline V CDR1 and CDR2: LNHDA, SQIVND (reference sequence). Trimming took off 5 bases at V and 8 bases at J, with 14 bases between the two ends. The CDR3: CASSAGTSLTQYF. Here the CDR3 DNA reads TGTGCCAGTAGTGCAGGAACTAGCCTTACGCAGTATTTT.

The chain links TRBV7-5 to TRBJ2-5; no DNA check was done on the table's D call, TRBD2. TRBV7-5 is deemed a pseudogene. This CDR3 has 15 residues. The CDR3 DNA reads as TGTGTCAGTTGTAAGGGCCAGCGGGGGACTTGGGCCCAGTACTTC. It encodes CVSCKGQRGTWAQYF.

V gene TRBV7-8 combines with J gene TRBJ1-2; D is ambiguous. Per the germline V gene, CDR1 is SGHVS and CDR2 is FQNEAQ. This CDR3 has 13 residues. V gave up 1 base and J gave up 5 bases, with 8 bases separating them. The CDR3 bases are TGTGCCAGCAGCTTAGGCCGGCGGTATGGCTACACCTTC. This gives the protein CASSLGRRYGYTF.